Listed here are 29 T cell receptor beta chains from one sample, sequenced in a study of shared clonotypes between healthy human individuals. Assay used: immunoSEQ multiplex PCR; TCRdb lists only in-frame clones, some missing. This sample yields over 2 million clones, of which 85% to 95% are seen a single time; 0.85% to 1.3% belongs to the top ten. Naive CD8 populations comprised CD45RO-negative cells positively selected for CCR7, excluding terminally differentiated effector memory CD45RA+ cells. Sequenced input: naive CD8+ T cells sorted from blood. The receptors come from a man in his late teens or twenties in good health.

V gene TRBV7-9 combines with J gene TRBJ2-2; D ambiguous. The germline V and J ends were trimmed by 5 bases and 0 bases, with 10 bases remaining between them. CDR1 and CDR2 from the germline V gene are SEHNR and FQNEAQ (reference sequence). The CDR3 extends over 15 amino acids. CDR3 loop: CASSPVGTNTGELFF. The CDR3 DNA reads TGTGCCAGCAGCCCAGTGGGGACGAACACCGGGGAGCTGTTTTTT.

This chain connects TRBV28 to TRBJ1-6; perhaps TRBD1 as D (5 bases). This CDR3 has 14 amino acids. The V end lost 10 bases, the J end lost 7 bases, and 17 bases lay between the germline ends. The germline V gene encodes CDR1 MDHEN and CDR2 SYDVKM. The CDR3 sequence is CATVEGLWNSPLHF. In nucleotides, the CDR3 is TGTGCCACCGTTGAGGGACTGTGGAATTCACCCCTCCACTTT.

This clone was picked up one time. The chain has TRBV10-3 and TRBJ1-1, with 7 bases fitting TRBD1. The CDR3 has 12 amino acids. From germline, CDR1 is ENHRY and CDR2 SYGVKD. V shed 9 bases, J shed 3 bases, and the junction held 4 bases outside the gene matches. The CDR3 nucleotides read TGTGCCATTGGGACAGATTACACTGAAGCTTTCTTT. Translating gives CAIGTDYTEAFF.

The chain employs TRBV7-9 and TRBJ2-2; D perhaps matches TRBD1 (7 bases). The CDR3 runs 16 residues. In germline, CDR1 is SEHNR, CDR2 FQNEAQ (reference sequence). Trimming cost V 4 bases and J 4 bases, with 16 bases left between them. This CDR3 reads CASSSATGRITGELFF. The CDR3 DNA follows: TGTGCCAGCAGCTCCGCGACAGGGAGGATCACCGGGGAGCTGTTTTTT.

Remarks on this clone: Other DNA sequences of this sample code for an identical CDR3. CDR3 amino acids: CASSLLAGVQETQYF. CDR3 in DNA: TGTGCCAGCAGTCTACTAGCGGGGGTACAAGAGACCCAGTACTTC. The chain employs TRBV27 and TRBJ2-5, with 11 nucleotides matching TRBD2. This CDR3 is 15 amino acids long. V was pared by 5 bases and J by 2 bases, with 4 bases of the junction left unmatched. CDR1 is MNHEY and CDR2 is SMNVEV in the germline V gene (reference sequence).

V usage is TRBV4-3 and J usage is TRBJ1-1, with D possibly matching TRBD1 (5 bases). Germline CDR1 reads LGHNA; CDR2 reads YSLEER. Trimming removed 3 bases at V and 7 bases at J, with 18 bases between. This CDR3 is built from 15 residues. DNA for the CDR3: TGCGCCAGCAGCCAGGTCGTGGGGGGGATAGGTGAAGCTTTCTTT. It encodes CASSQVVGGIGEAFF.

The genes are TRBV27 and TRBJ2-3, with 7 bases lining up with TRBD1. Germline V gene data show CDR1 as MNHEY and CDR2 as SMNVEV (reference sequence). Losses at the gene ends were 2 bases for V and 3 bases for J; bases not matched to a gene: 5. The CDR3 runs to 15 residues. The DNA for the CDR3 is TGTGCCAGCAGTTTAGAGGCAGGGGGTACAGATACGCAGTATTTT. It specifies CASSLEAGGTDTQYF.

The CDR3 bases are TGTGCCAGTAGTCCCCACCCCCGGGCAGAAGACTACTACGAGCAGTACTTC. It encodes CASSPHPRAEDYYEQYF. This sequence joins TRBV19 and TRBJ2-7; possible D gene TRBD2, 5 bases. V lost 5 bases to trimming and J lost 3 bases, with 23 bases between them. Germline CDR1 is LNHDA and CDR2 is SQIVND (reference sequence). The CDR3 loop spans 17 amino acids.

The chain couples TRBV14 to TRBJ2-5; no reliable D call. V was cut by 1 base and J by 1 base, with 10 bases left in between. Germline CDR1 SGHDN, CDR2 FVKESK. This CDR3 contains 15 residues. This CDR3 reads CASSQVAVLQETQYF. CDR3 DNA sequence: TGTGCCAGCAGCCAAGTGGCAGTCCTCCAAGAGACCCAGTACTTC.

This chain links TRBV4-3 with TRBJ2-3, with TRBD2 matching over 12 bases. Looked up from germline, CDR1 is LGHNA and CDR2 is YSLEER. The junction had 1 base not matched to a gene; V was cut back by 2 bases and J by 1 base. The CDR3 is 16 amino acids. CDR3 region: CASSQRTSGGTDTQYF. The CDR3 DNA sequence: TGCGCCAGCAGCCAAAGGACTAGCGGGGGCACAGATACGCAGTATTTT.

This chain links TRBV6-1 with TRBJ1-2, with D maybe TRBD1 (5 bases). Germline lookup yields CDR1 MNHNS and CDR2 SASEGT. V was trimmed by 2 bases and J by 3 bases, leaving 10 bases between them. The CDR3 totals 14 residues. The CDR3 region is CASSELWGDYGYTF. The CDR3 nucleotides are TGTGCCAGCAGTGAACTATGGGGGGACTATGGCTACACCTTC.

The V gene is TRBV4-1, the J gene TRBJ2-7; the match to TRBD2 covers 10 bases. Unmatched junction bases numbered 12, after V lost 6 bases and J lost 4 bases. In germline, CDR1 is MGHRA, CDR2 YSYEKL. CDR3 size: 16 residues. In DNA form, the CDR3 reads TGCGCCAGCAGTTGGGCTAGCGGGAGAGAGGGGTACGAGCAGTACTTC. It translates to CASSWASGREGYEQYF.

The chain recombines TRBV9 with TRBJ1-1; D is possibly TRBD1 (5 bases). This CDR3 contains 15 residues. The V gene lost 4 bases and the J gene lost 0 bases, with 13 bases spanning the gap. CDR1 is SGDLS and CDR2 is YYNGEE in the germline V gene. The CDR3 sequence is CASSSTEKMNTEAFF. Written as DNA, the CDR3 is TGTGCCAGCAGCTCGACAGAAAAAATGAACACTGAAGCTTTCTTT.

The V gene is TRBV7-6, the J gene TRBJ2-7; tentative D call: TRBD1 (6 bases). Germline V gene sequence: CDR1 SGHVS, CDR2 FNYEAQ. Trimming left V 0 bases short and J 5 bases short, with 14 bases between. The CDR3 spans 15 residues. DNA for the CDR3: TGTGCCAGCAGCTTAGCGTGGGCAGGGGTTGACGAGCAGTACTTC. As protein: CASSLAWAGVDEQYF.

The V gene is TRBV19, the J gene TRBJ2-5; 8 bases align to TRBD1. Germline V lookup: CDR1 LNHDA, CDR2 SQIVND (reference sequence). The J segment lost 4 bases and the V segment lost 8 bases, leaving 9 bases of the junction unmatched. The CDR3 has 14 residues. This chain's CDR3 is CASDQPGQGETQYF. The CDR3 coding sequence is TGTGCCAGTGACCAACCTGGACAGGGAGAGACCCAGTACTTC.

The CDR3 coding sequence is TGTGCCAGCAGTTTACCACTTCACCAAATTGAGTGGACAAAACTGTTTTTT. As protein: CASSLPLHQIEWTKLFF. V is TRBV28 and J is TRBJ1-4; no reliable D call. This CDR3 is built from 17 residues. The V end was cut by 2 bases, the J end by 10 bases, with 23 bases between. The germline V gene has CDR1 MDHEN and CDR2 SYDVKM.

The chain's CDR3 is CASSEADRRRAQHF. As DNA, the CDR3 is TGTGCCAGCAGTGAAGCGGATCGGCGGAGGGCGCAGCATTTT. The rearrangement links TRBV6-1 to TRBJ1-5; D is undetermined. Germline CDR1 is MNHNS and CDR2 is SASEGT. With 0 bases removed from V and 13 bases from J, the gap between germline ends came to 16 bases. The CDR3 length is 14 residues.

The chain employs TRBV5-6 and TRBJ2-3, with D hard to call. The V end lost 0 bases, the J end lost 1 base, and 6 bases lay between the germline ends. In germline, CDR1 is SGHDT, CDR2 YYEEEE. This CDR3 spans 14 amino acids. CDR3 residues: CASSLAYGTDTQYF. In DNA, the CDR3 is TGTGCCAGCAGCTTGGCCTATGGCACAGATACGCAGTATTTT.

This clone was seen a single time. The V and J genes are TRBV9 and TRBJ2-3, with 9 bases lining up with TRBD1. The CDR3 consists of 15 residues. Germline CDR1 SGDLS, CDR2 YYNGEE. Trimming took 3 bases from V and 3 from J; bases not matched to a gene: 5. The CDR3 nucleotides read TGTGCCAGCAGCGGACGGACAGGGGAAACAGATACGCAGTATTTT. Encoded protein: CASSGRTGETDTQYF.

In this sample, this clone turned up once. V usage is TRBV5-6 and J usage is TRBJ1-2; no clear D gene. V lost 0 bases, J lost 3 bases, and 9 bases lay in between. This CDR3 is 14 amino acids long. The germline gives CDR1 SGHDT, CDR2 YYEEEE. The CDR3 sequence is CASSLGLSDYGYTF. The CDR3 nucleotides read TGTGCCAGCAGCTTGGGTCTCTCGGACTATGGCTACACCTTC.

This chain joins TRBV25-1 and TRBJ1-1; D gene unclear. Germline loops: CDR1 MGHDK, CDR2 SYGVNS. There are 12 residues in the CDR3. Deletions cut 10 bases from V and 2 bases from J, with 11 bases between. The CDR3 nucleotides are TGTGCCACGCGGGAGGGAAACACTGAAGCTTTCTTT. Encoded protein: CATREGNTEAFF.

V and J are TRBV28 and TRBJ2-7, with D unclear. The germline gives CDR1 MDHEN, CDR2 SYDVKM. Trimming took 4 bases from V and 9 from J, leaving 10 bases between them. This CDR3 has 11 residues. The CDR3 protein is CASSSYSAQYF. As DNA, the CDR3 is TGTGCCAGCAGTTCCTACTCTGCGCAGTACTTC.

The V call is TRBV11-2, the J call TRBJ2-3; 9 bases are a match to TRBD2. V gave up 5 bases and J gave up 2 bases; unmatched junction bases: 11. Germline lookup yields CDR1 SGHAT and CDR2 FQNNGV. CDR3 length: 17 amino acids. CDR3 sequence: CASSLGALAGLTDTQYF. CDR3 coding DNA: TGTGCCAGCAGCCTAGGGGCGCTAGCGGGGCTCACAGATACGCAGTATTTT.

The V gene is TRBV5-6, the J gene TRBJ1-1; D might be TRBD1 (5 bases). Germline V gives CDR1 SGHDT, CDR2 YYEEEE. V was shortened by 4 bases and J by 5 bases, with 18 bases between the two germline ends. This CDR3 has 15 amino acids. The CDR3 here is CASSPTLGVGTEAFF. The CDR3 nucleotides are TGTGCCAGCAGCCCTACGTTGGGGGTCGGAACTGAAGCTTTCTTT.

CDR3 DNA sequence: TGTGCCAGCAGCCCAGGGATCAAGGACTATGGCTACACCTTC. This codes for CASSPGIKDYGYTF. The J gene is TRBJ1-2, the V gene TRBV11-1, with D possibly being TRBD1 (5 bases). CDR1 SGHAT and CDR2 FQDESV come from the germline V gene (reference sequence). The V gene lost 5 bases and the J gene lost 3 bases, with 13 bases spanning the gap. CDR3 length equals 14 residues.

CDR3 residues: CASSVDDFDWRSYEQYF. The CDR3 DNA reads as TGTGCCAGCAGCGTGGACGATTTTGATTGGCGCTCCTACGAGCAGTACTTC. The chain joins TRBV9 to TRBJ2-7; no clear D gene. This CDR3 region has 17 residues. The germline V gene has CDR1 SGDLS and CDR2 YYNGEE. The V gene lost 2 bases and the J gene lost 0 bases, with 18 bases spanning the gap.

The V and J genes are TRBV6-6 and TRBJ1-5; possibly TRBD1 for D (6 bases). Per the germline V gene, CDR1 is MNHNY and CDR2 is SVGAGI (reference sequence). V was cut by 5 bases and J by 3 bases, with 11 bases left in between. The CDR3 is 14 amino acids. This CDR3 reads CASSPGTFNQPQHF. The CDR3 bases are TGTGCCAGCAGTCCCGGGACATTCAATCAGCCCCAGCATTTT.

The chain combines TRBV7-9 with TRBJ1-3; no firm D call. Germline V gene lookup returns CDR1 SEHNR and CDR2 FQNEAQ (reference sequence). Trimming shortened V by 5 bases and J by 0 bases, and 14 bases separated the two germline ends. The CDR3 spans 16 residues. The CDR3 protein is CASSPEDTTSGNTIYF. For the CDR3, the DNA is TGTGCCAGCAGCCCCGAAGACACCACCTCTGGAAACACCATATATTTT.

Note on this clone: At the DNA level, this CDR3 is encoded by other sequences in the same sample as well. The chain combines TRBV27 with TRBJ2-7, with unresolved D. Trimming removed 3 bases at V and 4 bases at J, with 10 bases between. The length of the CDR3 is 13 residues. Germline V gene lookup returns CDR1 MNHEY and CDR2 SMNVEV (reference sequence). CDR3 in amino acids: CASSFYQGYEQYF. CDR3 sequence (DNA): TGTGCCAGCAGTTTCTATCAAGGATACGAGCAGTACTTC.